This T cell receptor beta chain was sequenced during a study of T-cell memory formation after mild COVID-19. Germline V gives CDR1 DFQATT, CDR2 SNEGSKA (reference sequence). The CDR3 is made up of 10 amino acids. The V gene lost 4 bases and the J gene lost 6 bases, with 6 bases spanning the gap. A word on this clonotype: Antigen unknown.

TCR alpha and TCR beta cDNA libraries with sample barcodes and UMIs came from 5'RACE using constant-segment primers. TCRdb ran MiXCR on the 5' RACE reads and lists one entry per CDR3 protein. Of under 400,000 distinct CDR3 sequences in the sample, under 30% are singletons; the top ten hold roughly 14%. Notes on the study in general: The study found contracting CD4+ clones mainly in CM and EM and contracting CD8+ clones in EMRA. What remained unconfirmed was the SARS-CoV-2 specificity of second-wave clones peaking on day 37. Day 15 to 85 contracting clones showed balanced CD4/CD8; later expanders leaned CD4+.

The sequencing sample was made of PBMCs or a T cell subset sorted from them (not recorded which). This rearrangement joins TRBV20-1 to TRBJ2-5; D is undetermined. This sequence originates from an adult woman who had mild COVID-19 (a few samples of this study predate the infection). Cell type and time point are not known. CDR3 nucleotide sequence: TGCAGTGCTATCATTAAGACCCAGTACTTC. Amino acids: CSAIIKTQYF.